This paragraph reports one T cell receptor beta chain. The antigen remains unidentified. Germline V gene data show CDR1 as KGHSH and CDR2 as LQKENI. V dropped 3 bases and J dropped 4; count of bases not matched to a gene: 13. This CDR3 comprises 17 residues. Use of 60 Vbeta and 13 Jbeta primers characterized the PCR. Here immunoSEQ multiplex PCR was the method, and the copy in TCRdb shows in-frame clones only, minus some. Among over 85,000 clones listed, just under 80% were seen once. The sample is drawn from a study of cytomegalovirus exposure and HLA in healthy donors. Overall study: Tens of millions of unique TCRs, all from HLA-typed donors, were included in an early release of the data. Notes on the study in general: An analysis was carried out later, and it reportedly showed fewer N-insertions in an Asian-associated ancestry cluster than the approximately 700-donor mean.

The chain carries TRBV18 and TRBJ1-1; 8 positions agree with TRBD1. This clonotype was sampled from a woman in her forties in good health and CMV-seronegative. Material: PBMCs. The CDR3 reads CASSPPRDRTSGTEAFF. In nucleotides, the CDR3 is TGTGCCAGCTCACCCCCGCGGGACAGGACGTCGGGCACTGAAGCTTTCTTT. Full variable domain (missing parts from reference TRBV18 and TRBJ1-1): NAGVMQNPRHLVRRRGQEARLRCSPMKGHSHVYWYRQLPEEGLKFMVYLQKENIIDESGMPKERFSAEFPKEGPSILRIQQVVRGDSAAYFCASSPPRDRTSGTEAFFGQGTRLTVV.